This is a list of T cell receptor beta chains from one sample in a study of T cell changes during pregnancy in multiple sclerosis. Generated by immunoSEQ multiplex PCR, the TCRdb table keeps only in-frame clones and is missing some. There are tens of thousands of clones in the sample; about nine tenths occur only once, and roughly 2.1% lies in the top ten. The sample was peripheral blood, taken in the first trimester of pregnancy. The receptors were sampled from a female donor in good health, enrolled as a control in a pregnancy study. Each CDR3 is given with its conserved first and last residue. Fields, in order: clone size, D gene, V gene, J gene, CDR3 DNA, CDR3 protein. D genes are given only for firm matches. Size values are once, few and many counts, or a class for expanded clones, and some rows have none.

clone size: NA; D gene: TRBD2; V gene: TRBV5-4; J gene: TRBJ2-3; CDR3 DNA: TGTGCCAGCAGCTTGGCCAATCGGGGGGTGAGCACAGATACGCAGTATTTT; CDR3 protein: CASSLANRGVSTDTQYF
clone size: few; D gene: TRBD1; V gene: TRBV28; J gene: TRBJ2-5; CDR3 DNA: TGTGCCAGCAGCCCTCTCGGGACAGGGCAAGAGACCCAGTACTTC; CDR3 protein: CASSPLGTGQETQYF
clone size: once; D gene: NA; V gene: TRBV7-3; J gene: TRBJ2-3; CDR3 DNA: TGTGCCAGCAGCTTAGGGGTAGGGGAACCCACAGATACGCAGTATTTT; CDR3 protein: CASSLGVGEPTDTQYF
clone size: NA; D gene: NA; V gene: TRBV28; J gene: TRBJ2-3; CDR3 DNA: TGTGCCAGCAGTTTATTTCGGGGGACGCAGTATTTT; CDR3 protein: CASSLFRGTQYF
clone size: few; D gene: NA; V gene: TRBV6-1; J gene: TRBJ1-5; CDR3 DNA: TGTGCCAGCAGTGAAGCAGCGGGGAGCAATCAGCCCCAGCATTTT; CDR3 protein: CASSEAAGSNQPQHF
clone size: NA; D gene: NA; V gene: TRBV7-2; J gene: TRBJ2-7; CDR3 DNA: TGTGCCAGCAGCAACCGACTGCTGTACTTC; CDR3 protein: CASSNRLLYF
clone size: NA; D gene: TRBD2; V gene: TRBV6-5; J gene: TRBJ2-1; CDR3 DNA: TGTGCCAGCAGTTACTCCCTAGCGGGGGGGTTCGAGCAGTTCTTC; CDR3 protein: CASSYSLAGGFEQFF
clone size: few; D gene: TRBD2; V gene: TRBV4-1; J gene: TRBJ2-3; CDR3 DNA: TGCGCCAGCAGCCTGGGACTAGCGGGGGTTTCTTACACAGATACGCAGTATTTT; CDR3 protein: CASSLGLAGVSYTDTQYF
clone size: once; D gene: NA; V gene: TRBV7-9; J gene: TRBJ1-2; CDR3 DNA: TGTGCCAGCAGCTTGCGGGGCAGGGATGGCTATGGCTACACCTTC; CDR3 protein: CASSLRGRDGYGYTF
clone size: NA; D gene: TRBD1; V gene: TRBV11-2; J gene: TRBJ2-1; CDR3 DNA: TGTGCCAGCAGTCGGGACAGGTCCGAGCAGTTCTTC; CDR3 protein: CASSRDRSEQFF
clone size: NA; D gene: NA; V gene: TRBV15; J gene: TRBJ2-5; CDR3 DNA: TGTGCCACCAGCAGAGATTCGGAGACCCAGTACTTC; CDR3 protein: CATSRDSETQYF
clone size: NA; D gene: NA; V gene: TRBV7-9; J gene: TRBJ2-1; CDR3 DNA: TGTGCCAGCAGCTTACTCCTCGGGGTGTACAATGAGCAGTTCTTC; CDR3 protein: CASSLLLGVYNEQFF
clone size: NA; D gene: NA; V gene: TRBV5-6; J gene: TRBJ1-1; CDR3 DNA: TGTGCCAGCAGCCAGGGGAACAGACCGAACACTGAAGCTTTCTTT; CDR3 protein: CASSQGNRPNTEAFF
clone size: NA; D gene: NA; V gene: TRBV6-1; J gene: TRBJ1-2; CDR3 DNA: TGTGCCAGCAGTGAAGCGCCAGTCTATGGCTACACCTTC; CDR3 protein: CASSEAPVYGYTF
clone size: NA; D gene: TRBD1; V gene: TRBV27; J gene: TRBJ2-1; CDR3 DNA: TGTGCCAGCAGTTTTTTGGGACAGACCTACAATGAGCAGTTCTTC; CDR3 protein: CASSFLGQTYNEQFF
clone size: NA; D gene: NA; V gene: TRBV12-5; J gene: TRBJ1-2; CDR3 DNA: TGTGCTAGTGGCCCCACAGGGTGGGATGGCTACACCTTC; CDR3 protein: CASGPTGWDGYTF
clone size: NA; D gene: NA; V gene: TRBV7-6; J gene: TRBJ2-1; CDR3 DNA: TGTGCCAGCAGCTTCTACAGGAACAATGAGCAGTTCTTC; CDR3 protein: CASSFYRNNEQFF
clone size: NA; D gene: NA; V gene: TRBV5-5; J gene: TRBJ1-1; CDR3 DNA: TGTGCCAGCAGCTCCGGGACATTGAACACTGAAGCTTTCTTT; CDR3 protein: CASSSGTLNTEAFF
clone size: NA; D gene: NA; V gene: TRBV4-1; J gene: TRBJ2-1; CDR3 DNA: TGCGCCAGCAGCCAGGAGGGGCAGTGGGATGAGCAGTTCTTC; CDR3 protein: CASSQEGQWDEQFF
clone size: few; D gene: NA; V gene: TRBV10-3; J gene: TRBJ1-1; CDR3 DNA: TGTGCCATCAGTGCAGTCCCGAACACTGAAGCTTTCTTT; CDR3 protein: CAISAVPNTEAFF
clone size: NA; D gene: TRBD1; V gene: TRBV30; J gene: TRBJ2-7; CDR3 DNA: TGTGCCTGGAGGGGGACAGGGCGTTTGAGGTCCTACGAGCAGTACTTC; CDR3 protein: CAWRGTGRLRSYEQYF
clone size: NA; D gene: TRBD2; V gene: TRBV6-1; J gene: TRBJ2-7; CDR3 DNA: TGTGCCAGCAGTGAAGCGCCTCGGGGGGTCCGCGAGCAGTACTTC; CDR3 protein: CASSEAPRGVREQYF
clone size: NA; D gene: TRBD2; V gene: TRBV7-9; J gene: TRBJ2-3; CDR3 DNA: TGTGCCAGCAGCTTAATCGCGGGAGGCGCAGATACGCAGTATTTT; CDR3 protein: CASSLIAGGADTQYF